This TCR beta chain was sequenced during a study of PD-1 blockade in classical Hodgkin lymphoma. Findings and caveats of the study: Those starting nivolumab under 1 year post-ASCT were excluded. At baseline, newly diagnosed patients reportedly showed less TCR diversity than healthy donors. There remain no defined causes for the repertoire differences, which possibly reflect disease activity or prior therapy. Complete responders showed a baseline diversity that resembled the diversity of newly diagnosed patients.

Concerning this clone: What it binds is not known.

Time point described: cycle 4 day 1 (C4D1), after 6 weeks of nivolumab. With no exception, relapse followed autologous stem cell transplantation in all patients, and brentuximab vedotin exposure varied. Here immunoSEQ multiplex PCR was the method, and the copy in TCRdb shows in-frame clones only, minus some. The sample carries about 44,000 clones, about 70% recorded once. This sequence was found in a human donor with classical Hodgkin lymphoma. Sample: peripheral blood mononuclear cells (PBMCs), taken before the fourth cycle of nivolumab.

The CDR3 DNA is TGTGCCAGTAGTCCGGGGGCTAGCGGGAGGGAGACGTATACGCAGTATTTT. Residues: CASSPGASGRETYTQYF. The V gene is TRBV19, the J gene TRBJ2-3, with 12 bases matching TRBD2. The CDR3 is made up of 17 amino acids. Germline V gives CDR1 LNHDA, CDR2 SQIVND (reference sequence). With V trimmed by 5 bases and J by 7 bases, 13 bases remained unmatched.